These 29 T cell receptor beta chains came from one sample sequenced in a study of cytomegalovirus exposure and HLA in healthy donors. Sequencing was performed with immunoSEQ multiplex PCR; in TCRdb, only in-frame clones are kept and a portion is missing. The data hold a few hundred thousand clones, with 86% observed a single time. Material: PBMCs. The receptor set was obtained from a woman between 18 and 29 years old in good health and CMV-seronegative.

This clone has just a few counts. The CDR3 DNA reads as TGTGCCAGCAGCCTCGGGACTCTAACCTACGAGCAGTACTTC. Its translation is CASSLGTLTYEQYF. This chain links TRBV7-2 with TRBJ2-7; possible D gene TRBD2, 6 bases. The V and J ends lost 5 bases and 2 bases respectively, with 13 bases between them. This CDR3 comprises 14 residues. The germline gives CDR1 SGHTA, CDR2 FQGNSA.

The gene calls are TRBV5-1 and TRBJ1-2; TRBD1 agrees at 9 bases. V lost 4 bases to trimming and J lost 10 bases; unmatched junction nucleotides: 11. The CDR3 runs to 14 residues. Germline CDR1 is SGHRS and CDR2 is YFSETQ. CDR3 bases: TGCGCCAGCAGCCCTAGTACAGGGGGCGCAGACTACACCTTC. Its protein is CASSPSTGGADYTF.

The rearrangement uses TRBV27 and TRBJ2-3; 8 nucleotides agree with TRBD2. CDR1 and CDR2 (germline): MNHEY, SMNVEV (reference sequence). There are 17 residues in the CDR3. Germline trimming cut 5 bases from V and 1 base from J; bases unmatched to any gene: 11. CDR3 region: CASSNLTSGRGTDTQYF. As DNA, the CDR3 is TGTGCCAGCAGTAATCTGACAAGCGGGAGAGGCACAGATACGCAGTATTTT.

In nucleotides, the CDR3 is TGTGCCAGCAGTGCCCCTCGGGACATTAAAAACATTCAGTACTTC. It is translated as CASSAPRDIKNIQYF. V and J are TRBV6-6 and TRBJ2-4; possibly TRBD1 for D (6 bases). Per germline, CDR1 MNHNY and CDR2 SVGAGI (reference sequence). The V gene lost 5 bases and the J gene lost 4 bases, with 15 bases spanning the gap. This CDR3 is 15 amino acids long.

The chain uses TRBV4-3 and TRBJ2-3; 15 bases match TRBD2. Germline V gene data show CDR1 as LGHNA and CDR2 as YSLEER. The CDR3 covers 20 residues. Unmatched junction bases numbered 15, after V lost 0 bases and J lost 8 bases. In DNA form, the CDR3 reads TGCGCCAGCAGCCAAGAGGGACTAGCGGGAGGCCCCGAGGACACGGGTACGCAGTATTTT. As protein: CASSQEGLAGGPEDTGTQYF.

This clone was recorded once. The chain carries TRBV9 and TRBJ2-1; 9 positions agree with TRBD2. This CDR3 spans 14 amino acids. Germline V gene data show CDR1 as SGDLS and CDR2 as YYNGEE. V was pared by 7 bases and J by 5 bases, with 7 bases of the junction left unmatched. As DNA, the CDR3 is TGTGCCAGCGGGCCTAGCGGGAAGGACAATGAGCAGTTCTTC. Translated, it gives CASGPSGKDNEQFF.

Only a few counts were recorded for this clone. The rearrangement uses TRBV5-6 and TRBJ1-2, with 7 bases lining up with TRBD1. The CDR3 is made up of 14 amino acids. V was pared by 5 bases and J by 5 bases, with 9 bases of the junction left unmatched. Germline CDR1 is SGHDT and CDR2 is YYEEEE. CDR3 residues: CASSYGQEAYGYTF. CDR3 bases: TGTGCCAGCAGTTATGGACAGGAAGCGTATGGCTACACCTTC.

V gene TRBV5-6 combines with J gene TRBJ2-7; TRBD2 is a possible D gene (5 bases). This CDR3 is 16 amino acids long. CDR1 and CDR2 from the germline V gene are SGHDT and YYEEEE. The V gene lost 0 bases and the J gene lost 5 bases, with 18 bases spanning the gap. In nucleotides, the CDR3 is TGTGCCAGCAGCTTGGGCGCTAGCTCGAGGATCGACGAGCAGTACTTC. Encoded protein: CASSLGASSRIDEQYF.

The rearrangement links TRBV5-1 to TRBJ1-5; 9 bases are a match to TRBD1. CDR1 is SGHRS and CDR2 is YFSETQ in the germline V gene. This CDR3 has 14 residues. Trimming took 3 bases from V and 3 from J; bases not matched to a gene: 1. CDR3 residues: CASSWDRANQPQHF. The CDR3 DNA reads TGCGCCAGCAGCTGGGACAGGGCCAATCAGCCCCAGCATTTT.

In its sample, this clone was seen once. This chain joins TRBV27 and TRBJ1-5, with 10 bases lining up with TRBD1. Losses at the gene ends were 5 bases for V and 6 bases for J; bases not matched to a gene: 4. This CDR3 region has 14 residues. CDR1 is MNHEY and CDR2 is SMNVEV in the germline V gene (reference sequence). This CDR3 is CASSTGTGVQPQHF. As DNA, the CDR3 is TGTGCCAGCAGTACCGGGACAGGGGTTCAGCCCCAGCATTTT.

The chain is built from TRBV5-1 and TRBJ1-1, with D tentatively TRBD1 (5 bases). The CDR3 loop spans 14 amino acids. Trimming took 2 bases from V and 6 from J, leaving 14 bases between them. Germline V CDR1 and CDR2: SGHRS, YFSETQ. The CDR3 loop reads CASSFWDSSPEAFF. The CDR3 bases are TGCGCCAGCAGCTTCTGGGACTCAAGCCCTGAAGCTTTCTTT. Complete variable domain (other parts from reference TRBV5-1 and TRBJ1-1): KAGVTQTPRYLIKTRGQQVTLSCSPISGHRSVSWYQQTPGQGLQFLFEYFSETQRNKGNFPGRFSGRQFSNSRSEMNVSTLELGDSALYLCASSFWDSSPEAFFGQGTRLTVV.

This sequence joins TRBV30 and TRBJ2-3; 7 bases map to TRBD1. V shed 3 bases, J shed 4 bases, and the junction held 4 bases outside the gene matches. This CDR3 spans 13 amino acids. Germline CDR1 reads GTSNPN; CDR2 reads SVGIG (reference sequence). The CDR3 is CAWSRGSSDTQYF. The CDR3, as DNA: TGTGCCTGGAGCAGGGGGAGCTCAGATACGCAGTATTTT.

The V and J genes are TRBV19 and TRBJ1-5; tentatively, D is TRBD1 (6 bases). The CDR3 loop spans 15 amino acids. Germline values: CDR1 LNHDA, CDR2 SQIVND (reference sequence). V gave up 3 bases and J gave up 3 bases, with 12 bases separating them. The CDR3 here is CASSIGQGNNQPQHF. The CDR3 DNA sequence: TGTGCCAGTAGTATTGGGCAGGGGAACAATCAGCCCCAGCATTTT. The variable domain in full, completed from reference TRBV19 and TRBJ1-5, reads DGGITQSPKYLFRKEGQNVTLSCEQNLNHDAMYWYRQDPGQGLRLIYYSQIVNDFQKGDIAEGYSVSREKKESFPLTVTSAQKNPTAFYLCASSIGQGNNQPQHFGDGTRLSIL.

This clone was observed a few times. This chain joins TRBV7-9 and TRBJ2-1, with TRBD1 matching 7 bases. This CDR3 contains 16 residues. Germline trimming cut 0 bases from V and 4 bases from J; bases unmatched to any gene: 6. The germline V gene has CDR1 SEHNR and CDR2 FQNEAQ (reference sequence). In DNA form, the CDR3 reads TGTGCCAGCAGCTTAGCGCGACAGGGAAGGTACAATGAGCAGTTCTTC. This codes for CASSLARQGRYNEQFF.

This chain uses TRBV2 with TRBJ1-2, with 10 bases fitting TRBD1. V shed 3 bases and J 4 bases; nucleotides not matched to a gene: 5. CDR1 is SNHLY and CDR2 is FYNNEI in the germline V gene. The CDR3 loop spans 15 amino acids. CDR3 in DNA: TGTGCCAGCAGTGAGGGGACAGGGGCCGGCTATGGCTACACCTTC. Translation gives CASSEGTGAGYGYTF.

With regard to this clone: Within the sample, other DNA sequences also encode this same CDR3. The chain joins TRBV5-1 to TRBJ1-1, with D unresolved. V shed 0 bases and J shed 4 bases, with 7 bases lying between them. The CDR3 runs to 13 residues. The germline gives CDR1 SGHRS, CDR2 YFSETQ. The CDR3 loop reads CASSLGRGTEAFF. DNA of the CDR3: TGCGCCAGCAGCTTGGGCCGGGGCACTGAAGCTTTCTTT.

This rearrangement joins TRBV5-1 to TRBJ2-7, with 10 nucleotides matching TRBD1. The germline V gene has CDR1 SGHRS and CDR2 YFSETQ. This CDR3 is 15 amino acids long. Trimming at V came to 0 bases and at J to 2 bases, leaving 2 bases not matched to a gene. CDR3 loop: CASSLGGQGTYEQYF. CDR3 coding DNA: TGCGCCAGCAGCTTGGGGGGACAGGGGACCTACGAGCAGTACTTC. Complete variable domain (other parts from reference TRBV5-1 and TRBJ2-7): KAGVTQTPRYLIKTRGQQVTLSCSPISGHRSVSWYQQTPGQGLQFLFEYFSETQRNKGNFPGRFSGRQFSNSRSEMNVSTLELGDSALYLCASSLGGQGTYEQYFGPGTRLTVT.

The V and J genes are TRBV2 and TRBJ2-2; 7 nucleotides match TRBD1. Germline CDR1 reads SNHLY; CDR2 reads FYNNEI. Trimming removed 6 bases from V and 5 bases from J; junction bases left unmatched: 18. The CDR3 sequence is 18 residues long. In DNA form, the CDR3 reads TGTGCCAGCAGCCGCAACGAGGGGCTGACAGGGAAAACCGGGGAGCTGTTTTTT. This codes for CASSRNEGLTGKTGELFF.

The V and J genes are TRBV19 and TRBJ2-7, with TRBD1 matching 7 bases. Looked up from germline, CDR1 is LNHDA and CDR2 is SQIVND (reference sequence). V lost 6 bases, J lost 0 bases, and 5 bases stayed unmatched. This CDR3 has 14 amino acids. CDR3 sequence: CASRPGQNSYEQYF. DNA of the CDR3: TGTGCCAGTAGACCGGGACAGAACTCCTACGAGCAGTACTTC.

The chain recombines TRBV7-9 with TRBJ2-7; 8 bases are shared with TRBD1. V shed 2 bases and J 0 bases; nucleotides not matched to a gene: 3. Looked up from germline, CDR1 is SEHNR and CDR2 is FQNEAQ (reference sequence). This CDR3 has 15 residues. The CDR3 loop reads CASSLTGQGSYEQYF. The CDR3 coding sequence is TGTGCCAGCAGCTTAACAGGACAGGGCTCCTACGAGCAGTACTTC.

The V call is TRBV6-5, the J call TRBJ1-1; D possibly corresponds to TRBD1 (6 bases). The CDR3 covers 15 residues. V was shortened by 6 bases and J by 0 bases, with 14 bases between the two germline ends. Germline CDR1 reads MNHEY; CDR2 reads SVGAGI. The CDR3 DNA reads TGTGCCAGCAGCCTCCTAGGGGGAGTGAACACTGAAGCTTTCTTT. Its protein product is CASSLLGGVNTEAFF.

The rearrangement uses TRBV4-1 and TRBJ2-2, with unresolved D. Germline lookup yields CDR1 MGHRA and CDR2 YSYEKL. CDR3 length equals 13 residues. Between the trimmed V and J ends, which lost 11 bases and 0 bases, there was a span of 10 bases. The CDR3 DNA follows: TGCGCCCGGTCACTAACGAACACCGGGGAGCTGTTTTTT. Protein product: CARSLTNTGELFF.

The chain recombines TRBV19 with TRBJ1-5; D not resolved. Trimming removed 1 base at V and 5 bases at J, with 9 bases between. The CDR3 is 14 residues long. Germline assignment: CDR1 LNHDA and CDR2 SQIVND (reference sequence). CDR3 sequence: CASSIVSSDQPQHF. In DNA, the CDR3 is TGTGCCAGTAGTATAGTCTCCAGCGATCAGCCCCAGCATTTT.

The V and J genes are TRBV7-3 and TRBJ2-5; the match to TRBD2 covers 15 bases. The length of the CDR3 is 17 residues. The V gene end was trimmed by 5 bases and the J gene end by 1 base; junction bases not matched to a gene: 5. From germline, CDR1 is SGHTA and CDR2 FQGTGA. The CDR3 coding sequence is TGTGCCAGCAGCCCTGGGACTAGCGGGAGGATCCAAGAGACCCAGTACTTC. This codes for CASSPGTSGRIQETQYF.

V and J are TRBV29-1 and TRBJ2-1; the match to TRBD2 covers 12 bases. With V trimmed by 7 bases and J by 1 base, 17 bases remained unmatched. The CDR3 runs to 19 residues. Germline V lookup: CDR1 SQVTM, CDR2 ANQGSEA. Here the CDR3 DNA reads TGCAGCGCCTGGGGGACTAGCGGGTCAGGGAGGAGTTCCTACAATGAGCAGTTCTTC. This encodes CSAWGTSGSGRSSYNEQFF.

This chain uses TRBV7-9 with TRBJ2-5; unclear D gene. Per the germline V gene, CDR1 is SEHNR and CDR2 is FQNEAQ (reference sequence). CDR3 length: 13 residues. V dropped 2 bases and J dropped 7 bases, with 11 bases sitting between them. The DNA of the CDR3 is TGTGCCAGCAGCTTATTAGTACCGGGGACCCAGTACTTC. Protein sequence: CASSLLVPGTQYF.

This chain uses TRBV29-1 with TRBJ1-1; the D is unclear. The CDR3 consists of 14 residues. V lost 6 bases and J lost 1, with 15 bases in between. The germline CDR1 and CDR2 sequences are SQVTM and ANQGSEA. The CDR3 DNA reads as TGCAGCGTCCAACAGATAAACAAGAACACTGAAGCTTTCTTT. Protein product: CSVQQINKNTEAFF.

The CDR3 protein is CASSPTGVNNQPQHF. As DNA, the CDR3 is TGTGCCAGCAGCCCGACAGGGGTCAACAATCAGCCCCAGCATTTT. This rearrangement joins TRBV7-9 to TRBJ1-5, with TRBD1 matching over 8 bases. Losses at the gene ends were 5 bases for V and 3 bases for J; bases not matched to a gene: 6. Germline V lookup: CDR1 SEHNR, CDR2 FQNEAQ (reference sequence). The CDR3 consists of 15 residues.

The chain couples TRBV27 to TRBJ2-7; tentatively, D is TRBD1 (6 bases). V gave up 0 bases and J gave up 3 bases, with 18 bases separating them. Germline values: CDR1 MNHEY, CDR2 SMNVEV (reference sequence). CDR3 size: 17 residues. In nucleotides, the CDR3 is TGTGCCAGCAGTTTATCCCGATACAGGGAGAGAAGCTACGAGCAGTACTTC. As protein: CASSLSRYRERSYEQYF.